In this sample, the clone carrying this T cell receptor beta chain turned up many times. The V gene lost 5 bases and the J gene lost 2 bases, with 13 bases spanning the gap. Germline CDR1 is MDHEN and CDR2 is SYDVKM. This CDR3 is 14 amino acids long. This entry belongs to a study of read filtering for tumor transcriptome and immune sequencing. The library was built from 400 to 500 ng RNA with molecular barcoded adaptors for alpha/delta and beta/gamma chains. TCRdb reprocessed the reads via MiXCR and lists one record per CDR3 protein. The table has roughly 60,000 distinct CDR3 sequences, roughly 20% seen once.

Input material: a population of CD138-negative cells sorted from bone marrow. The TCR sequence derives from a donor at least 40 years old with multiple myeloma. This chain links TRBV28 with TRBJ2-7; D gene unclear. CDR3 nucleotides: TGTGCCAGCAGTCCCTCACTCCCTCCCTACGAGCAGTACTTC. This gives the protein CASSPSLPPYEQYF.